This TCR beta chain came from a study of identical twins. This CDR3 contains 16 residues. With 2 bases clipped from V and 2 bases from J, the junction kept 11 bases outside the gene matches. From germline, CDR1 is DFQATT and CDR2 SNEGSKA (reference sequence). TCRdb reprocessed the 5' RACE reads with MiXCR, giving one entry per CDR3 protein. The sample includes about 660,000 distinct CDR3 sequences, less than 10% of them seen just once. The same sample was also used in a study of yellow fever vaccine responses in identical twins.

The sequence was obtained from a young woman in good health. J is TRBJ2-7 and V is TRBV20-1, with 8 bases lining up with TRBD2. Sequenced sample: PBMCs. CDR3 sequence: CSARSPGPREAYEQYF. For the CDR3, the DNA is TGCAGTGCTAGAAGCCCAGGGCCGCGGGAGGCCTACGAGCAGTACTTC.